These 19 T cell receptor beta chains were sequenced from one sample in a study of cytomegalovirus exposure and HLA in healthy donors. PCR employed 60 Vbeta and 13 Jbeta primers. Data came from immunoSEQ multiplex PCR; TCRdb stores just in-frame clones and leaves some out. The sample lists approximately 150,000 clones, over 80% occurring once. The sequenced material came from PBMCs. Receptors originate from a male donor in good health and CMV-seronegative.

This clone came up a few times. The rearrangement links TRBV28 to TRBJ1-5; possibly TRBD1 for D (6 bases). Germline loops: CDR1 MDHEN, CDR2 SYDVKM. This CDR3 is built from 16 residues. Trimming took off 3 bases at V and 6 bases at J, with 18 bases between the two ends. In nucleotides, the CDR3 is TGTGCCAGCAGTTTTACGGGGGGCGGGTTCAGTCAGCCCCAGCATTTT. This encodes CASSFTGGGFSQPQHF.

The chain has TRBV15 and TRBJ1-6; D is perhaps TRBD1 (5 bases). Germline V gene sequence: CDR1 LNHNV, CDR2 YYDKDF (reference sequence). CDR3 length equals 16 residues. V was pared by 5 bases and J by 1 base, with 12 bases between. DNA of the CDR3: TGTGCCACCAGCCCCGGGACTATTTCCTATAATTCACCCCTCCACTTT. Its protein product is CATSPGTISYNSPLHF.

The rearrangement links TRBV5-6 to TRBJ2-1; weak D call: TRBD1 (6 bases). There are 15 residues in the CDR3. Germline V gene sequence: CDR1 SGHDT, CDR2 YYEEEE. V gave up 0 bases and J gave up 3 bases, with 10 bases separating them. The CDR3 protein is CASSLGGLNYNEQFF. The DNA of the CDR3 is TGTGCCAGCAGCTTGGGGGGGCTGAACTACAATGAGCAGTTCTTC.

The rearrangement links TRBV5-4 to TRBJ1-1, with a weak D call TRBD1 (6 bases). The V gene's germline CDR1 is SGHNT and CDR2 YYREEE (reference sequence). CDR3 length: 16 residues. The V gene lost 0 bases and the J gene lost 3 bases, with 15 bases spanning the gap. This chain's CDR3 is CASSLVRGLGDTEAFF. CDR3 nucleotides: TGTGCCAGCAGCTTGGTCAGGGGTCTTGGGGACACTGAAGCTTTCTTT.

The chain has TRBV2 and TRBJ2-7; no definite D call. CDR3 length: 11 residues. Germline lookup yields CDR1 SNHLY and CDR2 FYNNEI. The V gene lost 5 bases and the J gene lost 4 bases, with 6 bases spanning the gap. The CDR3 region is CASSSVYEQYF. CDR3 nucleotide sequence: TGTGCCAGCAGTTCGGTTTACGAGCAGTACTTC.

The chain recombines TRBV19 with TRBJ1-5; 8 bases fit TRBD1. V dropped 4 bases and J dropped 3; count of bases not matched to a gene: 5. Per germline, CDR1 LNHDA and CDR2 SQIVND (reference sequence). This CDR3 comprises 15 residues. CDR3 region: CASSSEDRVNQPQHF. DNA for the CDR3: TGTGCCAGTAGTAGTGAGGACAGGGTCAATCAGCCCCAGCATTTT.

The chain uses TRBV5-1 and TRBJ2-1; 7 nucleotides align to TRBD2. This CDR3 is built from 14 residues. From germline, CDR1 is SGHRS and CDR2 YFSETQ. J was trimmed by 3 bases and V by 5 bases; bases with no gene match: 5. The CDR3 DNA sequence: TGCGCCAGCAGTTGGGGGGGGTACTACAATGAGCAGTTCTTC. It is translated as CASSWGGYYNEQFF.

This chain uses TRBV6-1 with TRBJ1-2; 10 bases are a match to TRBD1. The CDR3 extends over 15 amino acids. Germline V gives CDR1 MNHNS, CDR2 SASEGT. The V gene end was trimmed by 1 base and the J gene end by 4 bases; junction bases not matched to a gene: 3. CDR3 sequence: CASSEGGQGPYGYTF. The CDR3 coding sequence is TGTGCCAGCAGTGAAGGGGGACAGGGGCCCTATGGCTACACCTTC.

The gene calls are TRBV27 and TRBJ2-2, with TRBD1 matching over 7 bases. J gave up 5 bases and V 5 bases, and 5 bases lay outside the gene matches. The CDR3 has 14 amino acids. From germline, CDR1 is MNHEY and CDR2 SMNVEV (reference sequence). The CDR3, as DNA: TGTGCCAGCAGTCCCCGACAGGGAACCGGGGAGCTGTTTTTT. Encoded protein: CASSPRQGTGELFF.

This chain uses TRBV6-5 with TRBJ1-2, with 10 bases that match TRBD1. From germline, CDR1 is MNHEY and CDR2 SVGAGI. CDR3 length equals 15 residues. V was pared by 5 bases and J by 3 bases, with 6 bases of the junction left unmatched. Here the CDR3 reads CASSLRDRGYYGYTF. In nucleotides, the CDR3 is TGTGCCAGCAGTCTCCGGGACAGGGGATACTATGGCTACACCTTC.

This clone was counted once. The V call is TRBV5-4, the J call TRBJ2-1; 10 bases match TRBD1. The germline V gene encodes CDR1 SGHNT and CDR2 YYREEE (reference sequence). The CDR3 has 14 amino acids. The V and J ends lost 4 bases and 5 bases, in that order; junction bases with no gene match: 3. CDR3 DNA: TGTGCCAGCAGCGTGACAGGGGGCGACAATGAGCAGTTCTTC. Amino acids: CASSVTGGDNEQFF.

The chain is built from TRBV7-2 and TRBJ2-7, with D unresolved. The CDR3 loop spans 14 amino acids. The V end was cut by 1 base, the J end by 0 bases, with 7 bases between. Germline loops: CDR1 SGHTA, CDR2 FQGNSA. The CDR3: CASSLDGSSYEQYF. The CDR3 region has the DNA TGTGCCAGCAGCTTAGACGGTAGCTCCTACGAGCAGTACTTC. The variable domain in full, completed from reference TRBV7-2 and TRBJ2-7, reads GAGVSQSPSNKVTEKGKDVELRCDPISGHTALYWYRQSLGQGLEFLIYFQGNSAPDKSGLPSDRFSAERTGGSVSTLTIQRTQQEDSAVYLCASSLDGSSYEQYFGPGTRLTVT.

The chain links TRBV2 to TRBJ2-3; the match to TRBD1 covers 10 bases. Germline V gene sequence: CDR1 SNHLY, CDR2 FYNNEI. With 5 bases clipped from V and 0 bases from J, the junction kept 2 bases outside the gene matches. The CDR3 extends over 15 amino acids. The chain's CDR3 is CASSLDRGSTDTQYF. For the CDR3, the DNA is TGTGCCAGCAGTCTGGACAGGGGGAGCACAGATACGCAGTATTTT.

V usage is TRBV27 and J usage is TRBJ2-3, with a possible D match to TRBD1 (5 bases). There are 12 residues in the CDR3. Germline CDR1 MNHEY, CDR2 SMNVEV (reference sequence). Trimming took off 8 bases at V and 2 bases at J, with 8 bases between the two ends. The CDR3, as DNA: TGTGCCAGCGGCAGGGTCACAGATACGCAGTATTTT. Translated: CASGRVTDTQYF.

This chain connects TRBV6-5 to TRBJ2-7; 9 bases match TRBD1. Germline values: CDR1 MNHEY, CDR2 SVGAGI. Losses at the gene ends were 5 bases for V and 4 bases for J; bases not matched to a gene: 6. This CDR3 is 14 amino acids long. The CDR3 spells CASSIQGADYEQYF. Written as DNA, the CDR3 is TGTGCCAGCAGTATACAGGGGGCCGATTACGAGCAGTACTTC.

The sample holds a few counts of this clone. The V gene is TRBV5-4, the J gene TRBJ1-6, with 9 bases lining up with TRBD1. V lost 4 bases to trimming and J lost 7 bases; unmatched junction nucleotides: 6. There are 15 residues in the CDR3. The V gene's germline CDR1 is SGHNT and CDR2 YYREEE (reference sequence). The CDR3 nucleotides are TGTGCCAGCAGCGTGGGACAGGGCCTCAATTCACCCCTCCACTTT. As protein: CASSVGQGLNSPLHF. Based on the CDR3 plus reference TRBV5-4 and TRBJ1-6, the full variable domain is ETGVTQSPTHLIKTRGQQVTLRCSSQSGHNTVSWYQQALGQGPQFIFQYYREEENGRGNFPPRFSGLQFPNYSSELNVNALELDDSALYLCASSVGQGLNSPLHFGNGTRLTVT.

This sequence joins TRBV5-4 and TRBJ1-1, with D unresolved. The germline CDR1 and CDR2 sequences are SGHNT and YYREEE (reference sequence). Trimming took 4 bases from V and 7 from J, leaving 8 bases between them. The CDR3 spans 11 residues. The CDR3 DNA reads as TGTGCCAGCAGCGACAACCGTGAAGCTTTCTTT. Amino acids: CASSDNREAFF.

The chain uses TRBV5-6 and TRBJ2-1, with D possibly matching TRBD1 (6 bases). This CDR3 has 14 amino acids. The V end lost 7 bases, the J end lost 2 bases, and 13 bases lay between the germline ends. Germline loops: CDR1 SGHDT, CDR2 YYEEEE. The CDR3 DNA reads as TGTGCCAGCGTAAAGGGGGTAGCCTACAATGAGCAGTTCTTC. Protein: CASVKGVAYNEQFF.

CDR3 nucleotides: TGTGCCAGCAGCTTAGGATACAGGGGTCTGGAGACCCAGTACTTC. Translated: CASSLGYRGLETQYF. V is TRBV11-3 and J is TRBJ2-5; 7 nucleotides match TRBD1. The V and J ends lost 1 base and 5 bases, in that order; junction bases with no gene match: 7. The CDR3 extends over 15 amino acids. Looked up from germline, CDR1 is SGHNT and CDR2 is YENEEA.